This is a list of T cell receptor beta chains from one sample in a study of blood T cell repertoires in COVID-19. Repertoires were generated with immunoSEQ multiplex PCR, while TCRdb's copy carries only in-frame clones and drops some. The sample consists of hundreds of thousands of clones, roughly nine tenths of them appearing once. Sequenced sample: PBMCs or T cells enriched from blood (not recorded which). Receptors originate from a man aged 55 to 70 who had recovered from COVID-19. The CDR3 runs from the conserved cysteine through the conserved F or W. A D gene is named only where the DNA matches it firmly. Clone size, where shown, is once, few, many, or a class for clones that have expanded.

v_call	d_call	clone_size	j_call	cdr3_aa	cdr3_nt
TRBV19	TRBD2	NA	TRBJ2-3	CASTPAGANGDTQYF	TGTGCCAGTACCCCAGCGGGAGCGAATGGAGATACGCAGTATTTT
TRBV9	TRBD2	NA	TRBJ2-2	CASSAPGRAGATGELFF	TGTGCCAGCAGCGCACCTGGTAGAGCGGGAGCCACCGGGGAGCTGTTTTTT
TRBV28	NA	NA	TRBJ2-5	CASRGGAGETQYF	TGTGCCAGCAGGGGGGGGGCAGGAGAGACCCAGTACTTC
TRBV28	NA	NA	TRBJ2-1	CAGRGSGGDNEQFF	TGTGCCGGCCGAGGGAGCGGTGGCGACAATGAGCAGTTCTTC
TRBV5-1	NA	NA	TRBJ1-4	CASSLTPGEGKLFF	TGCGCCAGCAGCTTAACTCCAGGGGAGGGAAAACTGTTTTTT
TRBV7-2	TRBD2	once	TRBJ2-3	CASSLAPLAGVADTQYF	TGTGCCAGCAGCTTAGCCCCGCTAGCGGGAGTAGCGGATACGCAGTATTTT
TRBV7-3	TRBD2	NA	TRBJ2-7	CASSVGLAGVYEQYF	TGTGCCAGCAGCGTGGGACTAGCGGGAGTCTACGAGCAGTACTTC
TRBV18	NA	NA	TRBJ2-3	CASSPLPRPGDTQYF	TGTGCCAGCTCACCTTTACCGCGTCCTGGAGATACGCAGTATTTT
TRBV7-9	NA	NA	TRBJ1-5	CASSLDSRGSVGNQPQHF	TGTGCCAGCAGCTTAGACTCACGGGGGTCGGTTGGCAATCAGCCCCAGCATTTT
TRBV7-8	TRBD1	NA	TRBJ2-2	CASSVQIGGANTGELFF	TGTGCCAGCAGCGTACAAATAGGGGGCGCGAACACCGGGGAGCTGTTTTTT
TRBV5-1	TRBD1	NA	TRBJ2-7	CASSLATGGTYEQYF	TGCGCCAGCAGCTTGGCTACAGGGGGAACCTACGAGCAGTACTTC
TRBV6-5	NA	NA	TRBJ1-3	CASSSPSGRSGNTIYF	TGTGCCAGCAGTTCCCCCTCGGGTCGCTCTGGAAACACCATATATTTT
TRBV5-1	NA	NA	TRBJ2-2	CASRDPGTGELFF	TGCGCCAGCAGAGACCCCGGGACCGGGGAGCTGTTTTTT
TRBV7-2	TRBD2	NA	TRBJ2-1	CASSPVSGSSYNEQFF	TGTGCCAGCAGCCCTGTCAGCGGGAGCTCCTACAATGAGCAGTTCTTC
TRBV3-1/TRBV3-2	TRBD2	NA	TRBJ2-7	CASSLSGGEQYF	TGTGCCAGCAGCCTGTCGGGGGGCGAGCAGTACTTC
TRBV11-1	NA	NA	TRBJ2-1	CASLAGPSSYNEQFF	TGTGCCAGCTTGGCGGGACCGAGCTCCTACAATGAGCAGTTCTTC
TRBV6-5	NA	NA	TRBJ1-2	CASSFSLERSYGYTF	TGTGCCAGCAGCTTTTCCTTAGAGAGGAGCTATGGCTACACCTTC
TRBV11-2	NA	NA	TRBJ2-4	CASNRNLVGGKNIQYF	TGTGCCAGCAACCGTAACCTAGTGGGGGGCAAAAACATTCAGTACTTC
TRBV5-1	TRBD2	few	TRBJ2-7	CASSHGLERYEQYF	TGCGCCAGCAGCCACGGACTAGAGAGGTACGAGCAGTACTTC
TRBV28	NA	NA	TRBJ1-5	CASSLPGESNQPQHF	TGTGCCAGCAGTTTACCAGGGGAGAGCAATCAGCCCCAGCATTTT
TRBV2	NA	NA	TRBJ2-1	CASSEGRYGQSSYNEQFF	TGTGCCAGCAGTGAAGGTCGTTATGGACAGAGCTCCTACAATGAGCAGTTCTTC
TRBV6-4	NA	NA	TRBJ1-1	CASSQDRTSAEAFF	TGTGCCAGCAGTCAGGACAGAACAAGTGCTGAAGCTTTCTTT
TRBV28	NA	NA	TRBJ2-5	CASSLPGLETQYF	TGTGCCAGCAGTTTACCCGGTTTGGAGACCCAGTACTTC
TRBV6-1	NA	NA	TRBJ2-7	CASSDGGGAHRF	TGTGCCAGCAGTGATGGAGGGGGCGCGCACCGATTC
TRBV6-5	NA	NA	TRBJ1-1	CASTGRAPEAFF	TGTGCCAGCACCGGGAGGGCCCCTGAAGCTTTCTTT
TRBV5-1	TRBD1	NA	TRBJ2-3	CASSLAPGQESSTDTQYF	TGCGCCAGCAGCTTGGCCCCTGGACAGGAGTCTAGCACAGATACGCAGTATTTT
TRBV10-3	NA	few	TRBJ2-3	CACGGASDTQYF	TGTGCTTGCGGGGGCGCTTCAGATACGCAGTATTTT